This paragraph reports one T cell receptor (beta chain). TCRdb's copy holds only in-frame clones and misses some; the assay was immunoSEQ multiplex PCR. This sample yields about 120,000 clones, of which around 89% are seen a single time; about 3.7% belongs to the top ten. This record belongs to a study of T cell responses to AZD1222 COVID-19 vaccine. Trimming took off 0 bases at V and 2 bases at J, with 8 bases between the two ends. The CDR3 is 15 residues long. CDR1 and CDR2 from the germline V gene are MNHEY and SVGAGI. V usage is TRBV6-5 and J usage is TRBJ1-3; D uncertain. The origin of this receptor is an adult in good health. The sequencing here drew on peripheral blood, taken on day 0 of AZD1222 vaccination. In nucleotides, the CDR3 is TGTGCCAGCAGTTACTCTATCCAGACTGGAAACACCATATATTTT. Amino acid sequence: CASSYSIQTGNTIYF.